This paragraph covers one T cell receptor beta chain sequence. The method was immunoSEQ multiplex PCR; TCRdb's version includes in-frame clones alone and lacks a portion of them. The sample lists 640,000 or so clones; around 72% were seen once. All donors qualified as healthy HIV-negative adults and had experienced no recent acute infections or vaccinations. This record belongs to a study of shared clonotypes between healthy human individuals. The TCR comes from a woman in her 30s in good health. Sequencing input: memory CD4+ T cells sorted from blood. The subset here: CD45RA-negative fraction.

CDR3 region: CASSPIPGTHVNTEAFF. CDR3 coding DNA: TGTGCCAGCAGCCCCATTCCCGGGACCCATGTGAACACTGAAGCTTTCTTT. The chain is built from TRBV16 and TRBJ1-1; TRBD1 might be the D (5 bases). The germline V and J ends were trimmed by 4 bases and 0 bases, with 18 bases remaining between them. The CDR3 has 17 amino acids. The germline V gene encodes CDR1 KGHSY and CDR2 FQNENV.